Below, 3 T cell receptor beta chains from the same sample are listed, as sequenced in a study of CD8+ T cells in alopecia areata (dated by TCRdb to 2016 to 2019). The library was produced with the immunoSEQ multiplex PCR assay. To provide template for TCR sequencing, every sample had RNA extracted and reverse transcribed into cDNA. TCRdb took over this immuneACCESS table, retaining in-frame rearrangements with V and J assigned. Such tables are incomplete; in checked studies, under half of the missing clones stem from an unresolved V gene, and the remainder is unexplained. Recorded for this sample are 95,000 to 100,000 clones; roughly three fifths of them occurred a single time. The ten most abundant clones make up roughly 17% of the sample. In light of the paper, this sample's treatment or condition label describes: oral pan-JAK inhibitor, 5-10 mg twice daily. Source: CD8+ T cells sorted from blood, taken at week 56, from a patient treated with tofacitinib. These receptors originate from a human donor with alopecia areata.

The rearrangement links TRBV4-1 to TRBJ1-5, with 8 bases lining up with TRBD1. This CDR3 region has 19 residues. From germline, CDR1 is MGHRA and CDR2 YSYEKL. Trimming cost V 0 bases and J 8 bases; bases outside gene matches: 18. The CDR3 is CASSQDPRVDREDDEPQHF. DNA for the CDR3: TGCGCCAGCAGCCAAGATCCGAGGGTGGACAGGGAAGATGACGAGCCCCAGCATTTT.

The gene calls are TRBV4-1 and TRBJ1-6; 8 nucleotides align to TRBD1. Germline CDR1 is MGHRA and CDR2 is YSYEKL. CDR3 length equals 16 residues. The ends lost 0 bases at V and 9 bases at J; junction bases unmatched: 7. Here the CDR3 reads CASSQDIPRGLSPLHF. In nucleotides, the CDR3 is TGCGCCAGCAGCCAAGATATCCCCAGGGGGCTTTCACCCCTCCACTTT.

The chain uses TRBV11-1 and TRBJ2-6; 7 bases align to TRBD1. Trimming removed 5 bases from V and 0 bases from J; junction bases left unmatched: 7. The CDR3 consists of 17 residues. CDR1 SGHAT and CDR2 FQDESV come from the germline V gene (reference sequence). The CDR3 protein is CASSPFGTDSGANVLTF. CDR3 nucleotide sequence: TGTGCCAGCAGCCCCTTTGGGACAGACTCTGGGGCCAACGTCCTGACTTTC.